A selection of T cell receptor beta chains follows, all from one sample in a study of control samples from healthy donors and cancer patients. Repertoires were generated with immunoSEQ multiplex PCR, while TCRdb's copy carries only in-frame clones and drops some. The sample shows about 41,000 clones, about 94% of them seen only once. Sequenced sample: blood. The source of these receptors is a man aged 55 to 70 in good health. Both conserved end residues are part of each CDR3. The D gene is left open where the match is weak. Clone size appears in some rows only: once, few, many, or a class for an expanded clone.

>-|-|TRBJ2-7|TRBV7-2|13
TGTGCCAGCAGCTTAATCCCCCTCTACGAGCAGTACTTC
CASSLIPLYEQYF
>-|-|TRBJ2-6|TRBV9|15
TGTGCCAGCCGGGCCGGGAGCTCTGGGGCCAACGTCCTGACTTTC
CASRAGSSGANVLTF
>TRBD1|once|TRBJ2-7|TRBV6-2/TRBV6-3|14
TGTGCCAGCAGTTACGTGACAGGGTCAGCCGAGCAGTACTTC
CASSYVTGSAEQYF
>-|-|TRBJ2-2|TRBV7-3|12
TGTGCCAGCAGCCCTGTCCCCGGGGAGCTGTTTTTT
CASSPVPGELFF
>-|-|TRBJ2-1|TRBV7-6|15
TGTGCCAGCAGCGTAGACTTGAGCTCCTACAATGAGCAGTTCTTC
CASSVDLSSYNEQFF
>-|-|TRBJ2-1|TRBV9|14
TGTGCCAGCAGCGTGGACACCGACTACAATGAGCAGTTCTTC
CASSVDTDYNEQFF
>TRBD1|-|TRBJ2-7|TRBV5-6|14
TGTGCCAGCAGCCCCGGGACAGGGACCTACGAGCAGTACTTC
CASSPGTGTYEQYF
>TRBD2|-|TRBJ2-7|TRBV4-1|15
TGCGCCAGCAGCCAAGTAGCGGGAGGGATTTACGAGCAGTACTTC
CASSQVAGGIYEQYF
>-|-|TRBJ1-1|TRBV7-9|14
TGTGCCAGCACACTAGACGATCCGGGGGGAAGGGCTTTCTTT
CASTLDDPGGRAFF
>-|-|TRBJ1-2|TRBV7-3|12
TGTGCCAGCAGCTTAACTGGGGGTGGCTACACCTTC
CASSLTGGGYTF
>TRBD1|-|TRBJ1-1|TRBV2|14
TGTGCCAGCAGTGAAGACAGGGGGTTCGGTGAAGCTTTCTTT
CASSEDRGFGEAFF
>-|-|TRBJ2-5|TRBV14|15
TGTGCCAGCAGCGGAACGCTTCCTTCGGGAGAGACCCAGTACTTC
CASSGTLPSGETQYF
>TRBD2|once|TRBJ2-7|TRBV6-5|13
TGTGCCAGCATTGTGGCGGGAGTGGGAGAGCAGTACTTC
CASIVAGVGEQYF
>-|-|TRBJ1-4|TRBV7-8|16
TGTGCCAGCAGCTTATTCCCGGGGAAGACTAATGAAAAACTGTTTTTT
CASSLFPGKTNEKLFF
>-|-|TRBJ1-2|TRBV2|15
TGTGCCAGCAGCGACAGGAGGGCTCAACACTATGGCTACACCTTC
CASSDRRAQHYGYTF